This T cell receptor beta chain was sequenced for a study of CXCR3-negative and CXCR3-positive naive CD8 T cells. Points from the study as a whole: Diversity was high in both naive subsets and much lower in memory cells. Both naive subsets carried similar amounts of surface CD5, so TCR strength was inferred from TRB CDR3 properties.

Through 5' RACE with UMI labels, the TRB cDNA libraries were prepared. TCRdb reprocessed the 5' RACE reads and reports one entry per CDR3 protein, with no DNA. The clone table shows about 62,000 distinct CDR3 sequences, with the ten largest holding about 4.6%. In regard to this clonotype: The antigen remains undetermined.

The clonotype was recovered from a human donor in good health. Some clones in this sample may be carry-over from other donors' samples. Source material: naive CXCR3- CD8+ T cells from blood. Subset in this sample: CD45RO-CCR7+CD27+CD95- naive CD8+ T cells lacking CXCR3 (TNR3-).

The CDR3 region is CASSPDRGNQPQHF. The chain is built from TRBV12-3 or TRBV12-4 and TRBJ1-5; no DNA is available, so the TRBD1 call from TCRdb remains unchecked. The CDR3 contains 14 residues.